This T cell receptor (beta chain) was sequenced during a study of T cells in Graves' hyperthyroidism and ophthalmopathy (dated by TCRdb to the late 2010s). Context from the whole study: Peripheral blood samples were taken at the time of initial diagnosis, prior to any treatment. To identify distinguishing TCR V-J signatures, a discovery cohort of some 100 patients was used, comprising 40 to 45 with Graves' ophthalmopathy and around 57 with stable Graves' hyperthyroidism. Prospective prediction of ophthalmopathy was tested in an independent validation cohort consisting of roughly 20 hyperthyroidism patients and around 16 patients who later progressed to ophthalmopathy. The 95 to 100 discovery patients were randomly divided into training and test sets at a 7:3 ratio. Thyroid tissue and blood T-cell repertoires from more than 5 Graves' hyperthyroidism patients were also compared in the study. Once sampling was done, hyperthyroidism patients were given methimazole at a starting dose of 30 mg daily, whereas ophthalmopathy patients were given high-dose intravenous methylprednisolone. According to the paper, TCR Vbeta CDR3 sequencing was carried out on 120 to 150 peripheral blood samples, which came from under 50 ophthalmopathy, approximately 72 hyperthyroidism and approximately 17 progressor patients.

Ten or more counts support this clonotype. The specificity of this receptor is unknown. Base qualities were left out, and no much larger clone turns up one base away. A patient counted as having stable Graves' hyperthyroidism if no progression to ophthalmopathy occurred over 18 months of follow-up. Hyperthyroidism patients were newly diagnosed, with disease duration under 2 months, and aged 18 to 65 years. Exclusion was applied to patients with uncontrolled infections, other autoimmune diseases, pregnancy or lactation. Diagnoses were based on clinical symptoms, serum thyroxine and TRAb, thyroid ultrasound and orbital computed tomography. PBMCs were separated from roughly 9.3 ml of fresh peripheral blood using Ficoll-Paque density gradient centrifugation. Trizol reagent was used to extract total RNA, and RNA quality was then checked on an Agilent 2100 Bioanalyzer. The research as a whole found: A model built on a 13 V-J signature distinguished ophthalmopathy from stable hyperthyroidism, reaching 85% to 90% sensitivity and 81.08% specificity in cross-validation and 80%/75% in testing. During validation, the model predicted progression to ophthalmopathy a median of about 6.3 months ahead of onset, with roughly 65% sensitivity and roughly 75% specificity. Blood samples also contained most of the expanded thyroid clonotypes (frequency above 0.001), which suggests that blood repertoires may reflect thyroid immune responses. No statistical method was used to set the sample size in advance, and investigators knew the group allocation.

The CDR3 runs 16 amino acids, cysteine and phenylalanine included. Only CDR3 DNA remains: 48 bases, in frame from the first base. As encoded in the germline V gene, CDR1 is SGHVS while CDR2 is FNYEAQ. V is pruned by 4 bases and J by 3 bases, leaving 5 bases of the junction without a gene match. TCR beta CDR3 regions were amplified from RNA transcripts. A first-round RT-PCR of the TCR CDR3 used the HTBI primer set with the Qiagen OneStep RT-PCR kit. The libraries were constructed in a second round of multiplex PCR and then size-selected and purified. Sequencing of the libraries was done on an Illumina HiSeq2000 using paired-end 100 bp reads. Under the source paper's analysis protocol: SOAPnuke was used to process the raw data, removing reads that contained adapters or uncalled bases, had a mean Phred below 15, or lacked an exact match to the constant primer or identifier. High-quality paired reads were merged using COPE v1.2.5, and each unique nucleotide sequence was defined as a clonotype. MiTCR v1.1 was used to align clonotypes to the IMGT TRBV, TRBD and TRBJ reference segments. The analysis included only V-J combinations with a frequency above 0.0001, which together covered more than 99% of the repertoires. The TCS score was defined as F50 (clonal expansion) divided by E x V (chaos), with BLOSUM62-based TCRdist calculated between CDR3 peptides within each V-J. Welch's t-statistics and random forest reduced 500 to 550 V-J features to under 15, which were used in a naive Bayes classifier (R e1071). TCRdb reran the public reads through fastp at Q25 and MiXCR, keeping productive beta chains. Each entry merges the rows of one CDR3 protein and shows their most common DNA and genes. These V and J calls originate from TCRdb's pipeline instead of the authors' own analysis. This sample is represented by 480,000 or so distinct CDR3 sequences; under 15% of them were singletons. The top ten constitute less than 20% of the sample.

This receptor was obtained from a woman younger than 30 with Graves' hyperthyroidism. Sequenced material: blood. Recombination linked TRBV7-6 to TRBJ2-3; TRBD2 agrees with 12 junctional bases. CDR3 loop: CASSSTSGRNTDTQYF. The sequenced DNA is TGTGCCAGCAGCTCCACTAGCGGGAGGAATACAGATACGCAGTATTTT. Supplemented by the reference TRBV7-6 and TRBJ2-3 proteins around the CDR3, the complete variable domain is GAGVSQSPRYKVTKRGQDVALRCDPISGHVSLYWYRQALGQGPEFLTYFNYEAQQDKSGLPNDRFSAERPEGSISTLTIQRTEQRDSAMYRCASSSTSGRNTDTQYFGPGTRLTVL.